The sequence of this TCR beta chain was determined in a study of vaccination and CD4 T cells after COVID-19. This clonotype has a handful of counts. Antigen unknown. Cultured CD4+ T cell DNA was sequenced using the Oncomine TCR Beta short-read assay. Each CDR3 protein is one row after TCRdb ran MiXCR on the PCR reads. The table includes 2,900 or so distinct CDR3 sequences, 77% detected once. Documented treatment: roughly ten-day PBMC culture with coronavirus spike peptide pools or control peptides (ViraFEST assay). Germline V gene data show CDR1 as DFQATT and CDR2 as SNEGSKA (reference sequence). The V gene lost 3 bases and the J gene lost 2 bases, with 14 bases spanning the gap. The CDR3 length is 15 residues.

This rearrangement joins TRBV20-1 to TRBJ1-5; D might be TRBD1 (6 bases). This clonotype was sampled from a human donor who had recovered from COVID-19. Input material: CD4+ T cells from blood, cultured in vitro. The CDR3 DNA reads TGCAGTGCTAGGGGTCGGGGGGCTGGCAATCAGCCCCAGCATTTT. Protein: CSARGRGAGNQPQHF.